The 28 T cell receptor beta chains below come from one sample, sequenced in a study of beta chain features in type 1 diabetes. The study reverse transcribed the entire isolated RNA, so it sequenced expressed TCRB transcripts. Measured with immunoSEQ multiplex PCR; TCRdb has only the in-frame clones, and not every one. Of hundreds of thousands of clones listed, about 16% were seen once; the top ten hold roughly 0.098%. Specimen: naive CD4+ T cells from blood. The receptor source for this set is a man aged 18 to 30 in good health.

The gene calls are TRBV28 and TRBJ2-7, with D possibly TRBD1 on 7 matching bases. Germline V gene lookup returns CDR1 MDHEN and CDR2 SYDVKM. This CDR3 spans 16 amino acids. With 7 bases removed from V and 2 bases from J, the gap between germline ends came to 21 bases. In DNA, the CDR3 is TGTGCCAGCACCTCATACTCGCCAGGGGGGCCCTACGAGCAGTACTTC. Protein product: CASTSYSPGGPYEQYF.

CDR3 nucleotide sequence: TGTGCCAGCAGCTGGACAGGGGAAGAGACCCAGTACTTC. Its translation: CASSWTGEETQYF. The chain couples TRBV7-9 to TRBJ2-5; TRBD1 matches at 9 bases. CDR1 is SEHNR, CDR2 FQNEAQ, per germline (reference sequence). There are 13 residues in the CDR3. V lost 4 bases and J lost 3; bases outside the gene matches: 0.

This clone was seen more than once but under ten times. The chain carries TRBV18 and TRBJ2-3, with no clear D. Germline values: CDR1 KGHSH, CDR2 LQKENI. The CDR3 loop spans 16 amino acids. V was clipped by 2 bases and J by 3 bases, with 15 bases between them. The CDR3 nucleotides are TGTGCCAGCTCACCAAGCACCGGTATTGGAACAGATACGCAGTATTTT. Translating gives CASSPSTGIGTDTQYF.

The chain links TRBV28 to TRBJ2-2, with 8 bases fitting TRBD1. This CDR3 has 12 amino acids. Looked up from germline, CDR1 is MDHEN and CDR2 is SYDVKM. Trimming at V came to 6 bases and at J to 12 bases, leaving 6 bases not matched to a gene. This CDR3 is CASRLQGAKLFF. The CDR3 nucleotides are TGTGCCAGCAGGCTTCAGGGGGCGAAGCTGTTTTTT. The whole variable domain, remainder taken from reference TRBV28 and TRBJ2-2, is DVKVTQSSRYLVKRTGEKVFLECVQDMDHENMFWYRQDPGLGLRLIYFSYDVKMKEKGDIPEGYSVSREKKERFSLILESASTNQTSMYLCASRLQGAKLFFGEGSRLTVL.

This clone was observed a few times. Other DNA sequences in the sample encode the same CDR3. The J gene is TRBJ2-7, the V gene TRBV4-3; no reliable D call. There are 13 residues in the CDR3. CDR1 is LGHNA and CDR2 is YSLEER in the germline V gene. V was trimmed by 0 bases and J by 4 bases, leaving 7 bases between them. The CDR3 region is CASSQDRSYEQYF. In DNA form, the CDR3 reads TGCGCCAGCAGCCAAGACCGCTCATACGAGCAGTACTTC.

CDR3 bases: TGTGCCAGCAGCGTAGCACTAGGTGATGAGCAGTTCTTC. Translation gives CASSVALGDEQFF. The chain is built from TRBV9 and TRBJ2-1, with D perhaps matching TRBD2 (5 bases). Trimming removed 0 bases at V and 8 bases at J, with 9 bases between. This CDR3 spans 13 amino acids. In germline, CDR1 is SGDLS, CDR2 YYNGEE.

This chain connects TRBV28 to TRBJ1-2; D gene uncertain. CDR1 is MDHEN, CDR2 SYDVKM, per germline. The CDR3 consists of 14 residues. Trimming took off 6 bases at V and 7 bases at J, with 18 bases between the two ends. The CDR3: CASSPDGARGGYTF. The CDR3 DNA reads TGTGCCAGCAGCCCGGACGGAGCTCGAGGTGGCTACACCTTC.

The gene calls are TRBV29-1 and TRBJ1-2; D gene unclear. The CDR3 runs 14 residues. The germline V gene has CDR1 SQVTM and CDR2 ANQGSEA. Deletions cut 3 bases from V and 4 bases from J, with 15 bases between. CDR3 in amino acids: CSVDSVRPFYGYTF. The CDR3 region has the DNA TGCAGCGTTGACAGTGTCCGTCCCTTCTATGGCTACACCTTC.

This clone has a handful of counts. The genes are TRBV7-2 and TRBJ2-5; TRBD2 matches at 12 bases. With V trimmed by 0 bases and J by 5 bases, 10 bases remained unmatched. Per the germline V gene, CDR1 is SGHTA and CDR2 is FQGNSA. The CDR3 is 18 residues long. CDR3 bases: TGTGCCAGCAGCTTAGCTTCGGCTAGCGGGGGGGCCAGGGAGACCCAGTACTTC. Translation: CASSLASASGGARETQYF.

The chain joins TRBV5-1 to TRBJ2-3; D might be TRBD1 or TRBD2, each matching 5 bases. The CDR3 sequence is 14 residues long. Germline V gene lookup returns CDR1 SGHRS and CDR2 YFSETQ. V was trimmed by 1 base and J by 4 bases, leaving 10 bases between them. CDR3 sequence (DNA): TGCGCCAGCAGCTTGTGGCAGGGAGCAGATACGCAGTATTTT. This encodes CASSLWQGADTQYF.

This clone has a handful of counts. The gene calls are TRBV7-7 and TRBJ2-5; D is ambiguous. This CDR3 has 11 residues. The germline CDR1 and CDR2 sequences are SSHAT and FNYEAQ (reference sequence). Trimming left V 8 bases short and J 1 base short, with 5 bases between. The CDR3 coding sequence is TGTGCCAGCGGCGGCCAAGAGACCCAGTACTTC. It codes for CASGGQETQYF. The full variable domain, in which reference TRBV7-7 and TRBJ2-5 provide the parts outside the CDR3, is GAGVSQSPRYKVTKRGQDVTLRCDPISSHATLYWYQQALGQGPEFLTYFNYEAQPDKSGLPSDRFSAERPEGSISTLTIQRTEQRDSAMYRCASGGQETQYFGPGTRLLVL.

V and J are TRBV28 and TRBJ2-7, with TRBD2 as a possible D gene (5 bases). Deletions cut 3 bases from V and 4 bases from J, with 7 bases between. CDR1 is MDHEN, CDR2 SYDVKM, per germline. The CDR3 has 12 amino acids. The chain's CDR3 is CASSFGNYEQYF. CDR3 DNA sequence: TGTGCCAGCAGTTTCGGGAATTACGAGCAGTACTTC.

This clone was seen only a few times. The chain joins TRBV7-2 to TRBJ2-2; D is uncertain. The V end was cut by 2 bases, the J end by 4 bases, with 14 bases between. Germline CDR1 SGHTA, CDR2 FQGNSA. CDR3 length: 16 residues. CDR3 in amino acids: CASSLLGLPSTGELFF. The CDR3 nucleotides are TGTGCCAGCAGCTTACTCGGATTACCTAGCACCGGGGAGCTGTTTTTT.

The V and J genes are TRBV29-1 and TRBJ1-2, with 11 bases aligning to TRBD1. Germline CDR1 SQVTM, CDR2 ANQGSEA. The CDR3 spans 13 residues. V lost 8 bases and J lost 3; bases outside the gene matches: 5. Written as DNA, the CDR3 is TGCAGCTCAGGACAGGGGGCTGACTATGGCTACACCTTC. It codes for CSSGQGADYGYTF.

This clone was counted between two and nine times. The rearrangement links TRBV4-3 to TRBJ2-1; D not certain. Trimming took off 3 bases at V and 4 bases at J, with 4 bases between the two ends. The CDR3 spans 12 residues. Germline V lookup: CDR1 LGHNA, CDR2 YSLEER. This CDR3 is CASSHTYNEQFF. The CDR3 DNA is TGCGCCAGCAGCCACACGTACAATGAGCAGTTCTTC.

V usage is TRBV7-9 and J usage is TRBJ1-1, with D uncertain. The CDR3 is 15 residues long. V lost 4 bases and J 1 base, leaving 13 bases between the germline ends. The germline CDR1 and CDR2 sequences are SEHNR and FQNEAQ (reference sequence). The CDR3 is CASSSPRGGNTEAFF. The CDR3 DNA sequence: TGTGCCAGCAGCTCCCCGCGGGGAGGGAACACTGAAGCTTTCTTT.

In its sample, this clone was seen a few times. V is TRBV28 and J is TRBJ1-1; TRBD1 might be the D (5 bases). The CDR3 is 12 amino acids. Germline values: CDR1 MDHEN, CDR2 SYDVKM. V dropped 4 bases and J dropped 11 bases, with 14 bases sitting between them. CDR3: CASSSPGGGAFF. The CDR3 DNA reads TGTGCCAGCAGTTCCCCCGGCGGGGGTGCTTTCTTT.

This clone has only a few counts. This chain joins TRBV18 and TRBJ2-7; D tentatively fits TRBD1 or TRBD2 (6 bases each). This CDR3 region has 18 residues. Per the germline V gene, CDR1 is KGHSH and CDR2 is LQKENI. Trimming took off 0 bases at V and 7 bases at J, with 25 bases between the two ends. The CDR3 DNA follows: TGTGCCAGCTCACCACCGGGTGGTTTAGGGACACTAAGCGGGGAGCAGTACTTC. The encoded protein is CASSPPGGLGTLSGEQYF.

The J gene is TRBJ2-1, the V gene TRBV7-9; TRBD2 might be the D (7 bases). Trimming removed 7 bases at V and 8 bases at J, with 24 bases between. The CDR3 sequence is 16 residues long. Germline assignment: CDR1 SEHNR and CDR2 FQNEAQ (reference sequence). The CDR3 protein is CASNPLSRGGGDEQFF. As DNA, the CDR3 is TGTGCCAGCAACCCCCTCTCTCGCGGGGGCGGGGATGAGCAGTTCTTC. The full variable domain, completed using reference TRBV7-9 and TRBJ2-1, is DTGVSQNPRHKITKRGQNVTFRCDPISEHNRLYWYRQTLGQGPEFLTYFQNEAQLEKSRLLSDRFSAERPKGSFSTLEIQRTEQGDSAMYLCASNPLSRGGGDEQFFGPGTRLTVL.

This clone has more than one count but fewer than ten. The chain couples TRBV11-2 to TRBJ2-7, with a tentative D call TRBD1 (5 bases). Trimming took 5 bases from V and 3 from J, leaving 8 bases between them. This CDR3 has 12 residues. Germline-derived CDR1 and CDR2 are SGHAT and FQNNGV. The CDR3 DNA follows: TGTGCCAGCAGCCCGACAGACTACGAGCAGTACTTC. Translated: CASSPTDYEQYF.

This clone was picked up a small number of times. The genes are TRBV10-3 and TRBJ2-7, with a weak D call TRBD1 (5 bases). The CDR3 is 15 amino acids. The V gene lost 6 bases and the J gene lost 0 bases, with 15 bases spanning the gap. CDR1 ENHRY and CDR2 SYGVKD come from the germline V gene. CDR3: CAISREDKSSYEQYF. The CDR3 nucleotides read TGTGCCATCAGCAGAGAGGACAAGTCCTCCTACGAGCAGTACTTC.

This clone was seen a few times. This rearrangement joins TRBV20-1 to TRBJ2-7, with unresolved D. The germline V gene encodes CDR1 DFQATT and CDR2 SNEGSKA (reference sequence). This CDR3 is built from 11 residues. Trimming took off 1 base at V and 12 bases at J, with 13 bases between the two ends. The CDR3 DNA reads as TGCAGTGCTAGAGTGGCCCTCTGGCGGTACTTC. Amino acids: CSARVALWRYF.

The CDR3 spells CAISGSSGSSYEQYF. For the CDR3, the DNA is TGTGCCATCAGTGGGTCTAGCGGGAGCTCCTACGAGCAGTACTTC. This chain connects TRBV10-3 to TRBJ2-7, with TRBD2 identical over 10 bases. The CDR3 has 15 amino acids. Unmatched junction bases numbered 3, after V lost 4 bases and J lost 0 bases. From germline, CDR1 is ENHRY and CDR2 SYGVKD.

This clone was seen a few times. The chain joins TRBV5-4 to TRBJ2-1, with unresolved D. The CDR3 consists of 12 residues. Germline CDR1 reads SGHNT; CDR2 reads YYREEE (reference sequence). V lost 1 base to trimming and J lost 6 bases, with 5 bases between them. This chain's CDR3 is CASSLFGNEQFF. The CDR3 region has the DNA TGTGCCAGCAGCTTGTTCGGCAATGAGCAGTTCTTC.

This clone occurred a few times. The chain employs TRBV18 and TRBJ2-4, with 7 positions matching TRBD2. V dropped 6 bases and J dropped 3; count of bases not matched to a gene: 5. Germline V gives CDR1 KGHSH, CDR2 LQKENI. The CDR3 is made up of 14 amino acids. CDR3 region: CASSHTSVKNIQYF. The CDR3 nucleotides are TGTGCCAGCTCCCACACTAGCGTCAAAAACATTCAGTACTTC.

This chain links TRBV7-2 with TRBJ2-7, with TRBD1 matching over 9 bases. V lost 5 bases and J lost 1; bases outside the gene matches: 9. Germline values: CDR1 SGHTA, CDR2 FQGNSA. The CDR3 length is 16 residues. DNA for the CDR3: TGTGCCAGCAGCAGGGCCGCCGGGACAGGGTCCTACGAGCAGTACTTC. This encodes CASSRAAGTGSYEQYF. Complete variable domain (other parts from reference TRBV7-2 and TRBJ2-7): GAGVSQSPSNKVTEKGKDVELRCDPISGHTALYWYRQSLGQGLEFLIYFQGNSAPDKSGLPSDRFSAERTGGSVSTLTIQRTQQEDSAVYLCASSRAAGTGSYEQYFGPGTRLTVT.

This sequence joins TRBV4-3 and TRBJ1-5; TRBD1 aligns across 9 bases. CDR3 length: 15 residues. Germline V lookup: CDR1 LGHNA, CDR2 YSLEER. The trim removed 8 bases at V and 3 bases at J, leaving 8 bases unmatched. The CDR3 DNA follows: TGCGCCAGCGCCGCGGGACAGGGAACCAATCAGCCCCAGCATTTT. It translates to CASAAGQGTNQPQHF.

This clone was detected only a few times. The genes are TRBV13 and TRBJ1-2, with D maybe TRBD1 (5 bases). The ends were cut back, 2 bases at V and 10 bases at J, with 20 bases in the middle. CDR1 is PRHDT, CDR2 FYEKMQ, per germline (reference sequence). This CDR3 has 15 residues. CDR3: CASSLPQNQPGLYTF. For the CDR3, the DNA is TGTGCCAGCAGCTTACCCCAAAACCAACCGGGACTCTACACCTTC.